This T cell receptor (beta chain) came from a study of early T cells in non-severe SARS-CoV-2 infection. Study-level results: VDJdb matches were skewed toward anti-spike CD8 T cell responses.

Attachment of unique molecular identifiers was made to individual cDNA molecules. TCRdb reprocessed the 5' RACE reads via MiXCR and lists one record per CDR3 protein. The repertoire holds tens of thousands of distinct CDR3 sequences, with roughly a tenth as singletons. Notes on this clonotype: Its target is not known. One end of the junction does not line up with germline, which may come from a read error.

Germline-derived CDR1 and CDR2 are SGHNT and YYREEE (reference sequence). The CDR3 is made up of 13 amino acids. The chain employs TRBV5-4 and TRBJ1-2; 8 nucleotides align to TRBD1. The sample in question was whole blood, obtained at baseline. This TCR was sampled from an adult who was a healthcare worker with PCR-confirmed SARS-CoV-2 infection or an uninfected control (not recorded which). Here the CDR3 DNA reads TGTGCCAGCAGCCCCGGAGGGCCTGGACAGGGCTCGTTC. Translation gives CASSPGGPGQGSF.